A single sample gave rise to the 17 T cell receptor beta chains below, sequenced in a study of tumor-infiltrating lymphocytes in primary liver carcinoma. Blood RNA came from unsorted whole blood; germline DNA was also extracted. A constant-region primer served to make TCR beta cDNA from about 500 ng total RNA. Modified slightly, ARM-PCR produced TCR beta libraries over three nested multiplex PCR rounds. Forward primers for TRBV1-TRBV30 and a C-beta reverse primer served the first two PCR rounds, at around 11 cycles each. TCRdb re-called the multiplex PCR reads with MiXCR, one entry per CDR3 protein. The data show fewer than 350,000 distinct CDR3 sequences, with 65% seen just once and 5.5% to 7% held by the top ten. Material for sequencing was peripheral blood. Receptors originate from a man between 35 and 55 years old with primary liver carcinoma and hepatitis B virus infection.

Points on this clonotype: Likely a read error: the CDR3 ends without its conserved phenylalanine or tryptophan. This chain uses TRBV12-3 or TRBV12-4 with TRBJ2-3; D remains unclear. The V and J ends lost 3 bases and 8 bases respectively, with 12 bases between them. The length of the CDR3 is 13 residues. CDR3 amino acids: CASSLRLEGTQYY. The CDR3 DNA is TGTGCCAGCAGTTTGAGGCTAGAAGGTACGCAGTATTAT.

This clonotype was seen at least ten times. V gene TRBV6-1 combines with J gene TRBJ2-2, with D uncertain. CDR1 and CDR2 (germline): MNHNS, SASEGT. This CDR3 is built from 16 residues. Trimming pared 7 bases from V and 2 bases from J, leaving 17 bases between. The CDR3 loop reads CASINKGGTNTGELFF. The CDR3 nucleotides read TGTGCCAGCATCAACAAAGGCGGAACTAACACCGGGGAGCTGTTTTTT.

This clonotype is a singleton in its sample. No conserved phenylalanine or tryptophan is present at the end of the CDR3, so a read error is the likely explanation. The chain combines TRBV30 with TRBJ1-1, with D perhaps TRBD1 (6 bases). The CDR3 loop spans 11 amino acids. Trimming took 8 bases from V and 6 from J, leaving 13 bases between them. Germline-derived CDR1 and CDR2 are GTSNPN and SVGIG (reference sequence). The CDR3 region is CAGNRVAEAFL. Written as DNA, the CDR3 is TGTGCCGGGAACAGGGTTGCTGAAGCTTTCTTA.

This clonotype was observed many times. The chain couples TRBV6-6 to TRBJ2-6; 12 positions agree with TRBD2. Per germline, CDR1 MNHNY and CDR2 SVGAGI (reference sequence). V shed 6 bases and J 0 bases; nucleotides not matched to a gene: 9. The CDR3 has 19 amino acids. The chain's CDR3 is CASRPSGLAGNSGANVLTF. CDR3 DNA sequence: TGTGCCAGCAGACCCTCGGGACTAGCGGGCAACTCTGGGGCCAACGTCCTGACTTTC.

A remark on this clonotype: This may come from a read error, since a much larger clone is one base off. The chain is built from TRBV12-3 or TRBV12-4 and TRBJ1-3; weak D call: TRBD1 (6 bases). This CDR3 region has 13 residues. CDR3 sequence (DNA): TGTGCCAGTAGGACAGTGGATGGAAACGCCATATATTTT. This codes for CASRTVDGNAIYF.

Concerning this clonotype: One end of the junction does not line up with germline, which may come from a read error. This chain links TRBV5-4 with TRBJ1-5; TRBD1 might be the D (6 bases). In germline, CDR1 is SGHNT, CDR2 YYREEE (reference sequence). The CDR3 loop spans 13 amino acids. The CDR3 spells CASSPWGHQPQNF. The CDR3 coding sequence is TGTGCCAGCAGCCCATGGGGACATCAGCCCCAGAATTTT.

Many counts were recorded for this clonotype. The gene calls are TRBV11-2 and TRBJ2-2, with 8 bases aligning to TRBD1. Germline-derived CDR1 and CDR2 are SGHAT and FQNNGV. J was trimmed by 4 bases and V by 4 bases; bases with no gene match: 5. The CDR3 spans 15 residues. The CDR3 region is CASSSTGGSTGELFF. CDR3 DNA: TGTGCCAGCAGCTCAACAGGGGGGTCCACCGGGGAGCTGTTTTTT.

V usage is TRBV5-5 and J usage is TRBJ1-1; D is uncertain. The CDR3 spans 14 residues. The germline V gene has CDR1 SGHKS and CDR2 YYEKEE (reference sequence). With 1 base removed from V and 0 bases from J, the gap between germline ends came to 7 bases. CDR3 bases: TGTGCCAGCAGCTTGAGCATCATGAACACTGAAGCTTTCTTT. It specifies CASSLSIMNTEAFF.

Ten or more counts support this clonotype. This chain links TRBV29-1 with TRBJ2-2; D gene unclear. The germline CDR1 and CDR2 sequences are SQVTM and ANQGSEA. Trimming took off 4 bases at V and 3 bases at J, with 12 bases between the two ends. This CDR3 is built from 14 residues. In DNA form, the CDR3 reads TGCAGCGTTGGAGTAAATAGGGACACCGGGGAGCTGTTTTTT. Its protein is CSVGVNRDTGELFF.

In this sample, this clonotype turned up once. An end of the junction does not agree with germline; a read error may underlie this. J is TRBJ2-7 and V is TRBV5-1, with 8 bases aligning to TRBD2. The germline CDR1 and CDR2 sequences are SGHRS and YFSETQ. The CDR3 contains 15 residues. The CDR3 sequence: CASSFSAGGGNEQCF. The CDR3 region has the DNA TGCGCCAGCAGCTTTTCGGCGGGAGGTGGCAACGAGCAGTGCTTC. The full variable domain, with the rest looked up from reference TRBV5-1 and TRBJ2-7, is KAGVTQTPRYLIKTRGQQVTLSCSPISGHRSVSWYQQTPGQGLQFLFEYFSETQRNKGNFPGRFSGRQFSNSRSEMNVSTLELGDSALYLCASSFSAGGGNEQCFGPGTRLTVT.

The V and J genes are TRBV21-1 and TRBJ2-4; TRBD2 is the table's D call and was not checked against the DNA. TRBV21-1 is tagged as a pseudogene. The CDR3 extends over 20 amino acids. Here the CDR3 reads CASSKGLGGTSGSLGNIQYF. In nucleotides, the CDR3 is TGTGCCAGCAGCAAAGGTCTCGGGGGGACTAGCGGGAGTCTGGGAAACATTCAGTACTTC.

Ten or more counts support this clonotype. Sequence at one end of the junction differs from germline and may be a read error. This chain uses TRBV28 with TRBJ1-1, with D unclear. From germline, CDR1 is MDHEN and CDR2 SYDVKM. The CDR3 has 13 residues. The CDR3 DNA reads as TGCGCCAGCAGCTTCGCACTGAACACTGAAGCTTTCTTT. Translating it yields CASSFALNTEAFF.

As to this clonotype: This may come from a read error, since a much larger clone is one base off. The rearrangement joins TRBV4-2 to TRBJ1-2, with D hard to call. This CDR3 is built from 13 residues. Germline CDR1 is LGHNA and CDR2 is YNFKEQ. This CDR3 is CVSSQPPQQGYTF. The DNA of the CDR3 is TGTGTCAGCAGCCAACCGCCTCAACAGGGCTACACCTTC.

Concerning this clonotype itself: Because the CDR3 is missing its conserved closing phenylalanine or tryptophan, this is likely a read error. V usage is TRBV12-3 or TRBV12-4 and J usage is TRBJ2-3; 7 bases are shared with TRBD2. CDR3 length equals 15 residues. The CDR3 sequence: CASSSREASTDTQYL. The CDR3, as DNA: TGTGCAAGCAGTTCCCGGGAGGCTAGCACAGATACGCAGTATTTG.

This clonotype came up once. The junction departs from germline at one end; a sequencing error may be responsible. CDR3 amino acids: CASRRDRALNTEAFF. In DNA form, the CDR3 reads TGTGCCAGCAGACGAGACAGGGCTTTGAACACTGAAGCCTTCTTT. The chain has TRBV6-5 and TRBJ1-1; 7 bases match TRBD1. CDR3 length: 15 amino acids. Germline V gene lookup returns CDR1 MNHEY and CDR2 SVGAGI.

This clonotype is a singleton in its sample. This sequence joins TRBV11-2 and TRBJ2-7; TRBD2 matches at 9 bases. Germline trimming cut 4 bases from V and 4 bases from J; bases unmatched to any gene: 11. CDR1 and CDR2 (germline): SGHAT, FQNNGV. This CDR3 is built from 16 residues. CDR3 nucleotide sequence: TGTGCCAGCAGCTCAGGACAAGCGGGAGGTAAATACGAGCAGTACTTC. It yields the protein CASSSGQAGGKYEQYF.

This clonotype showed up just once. The CDR3 DNA follows: TGTGCCAGCAGCTCCGGACAGGGACTAGCCTACGAGCAGTACTTC. This sequence encodes CASSSGQGLAYEQYF. The chain combines TRBV5-4 with TRBJ2-7, with D possibly called TRBD1 or TRBD2 (8 bases each). V lost 3 bases and J lost 2, with 15 bases in between. The CDR3 is 15 residues long. Germline V gene data show CDR1 as SGHNT and CDR2 as YYREEE (reference sequence).